Listed here are 20 T cell receptor beta chains from one sample, sequenced in a study of CD8+ T cells in alopecia areata. RNA, once extracted, was reverse transcribed into cDNA for use as the sequencing template. Here immunoSEQ multiplex PCR was the method, and the copy in TCRdb shows in-frame clones only, minus some. There are approximately 210,000 clones in the sample; 64% occur only once, and about 4% lies in the top ten. Indicated treatment: oral pan-JAK inhibitor, 5-10 mg twice daily. The starting material was CD4+ T cells sorted from blood, obtained at week 4, from a patient treated with tofacitinib. The origin of the receptors is a human donor with alopecia areata.

A word on this clone: Sequence at one end of the junction differs from germline and may be a read error. The same CDR3 is also encoded by other DNA sequences in this sample. The V gene is TRBV29-1, the J gene TRBJ2-3; 7 bases align to TRBD2. CDR1 SQVTM and CDR2 ANQGSEA come from the germline V gene. CDR3 length: 13 amino acids. CDR3 residues: CSVDGGGTDTQYF. CDR3 DNA sequence: TGCAGTGTTGACGGCGGGGGTACAGATACGCAGTATTTT.

This clone was counted between two and nine times. The chain recombines TRBV21-1 with TRBJ2-1; the D segment call TRBD1 is taken from the table without a DNA check. TRBV21-1 is an annotated pseudogene. This CDR3 is built from 19 residues. This CDR3 is CASSDGQGTGTRLSDEQFF. CDR3 DNA sequence: TGTGCCAGCAGCGATGGACAGGGGACCGGGACTAGGCTTTCGGATGAGCAGTTCTTC.

V usage is TRBV4-2 and J usage is TRBJ1-2, with 11 bases fitting TRBD1. The CDR3 covers 12 residues. Per the germline V gene, CDR1 is LGHNA and CDR2 is YNFKEQ. V lost 6 bases and J lost 6; bases outside the gene matches: 0. The CDR3 DNA sequence: TGTGCCAGCAGGGGACAGGGGGATGGCTACACCTTC. The encoded protein is CASRGQGDGYTF.

The rearrangement uses TRBV6-5 and TRBJ2-3, with a tentative D call TRBD2 (5 bases). The CDR3 runs to 15 residues. V was trimmed by 6 bases and J by 0 bases, leaving 13 bases between them. Germline loops: CDR1 MNHEY, CDR2 SVGAGI. CDR3 coding DNA: TGTGCCAGCAGCCGGGGTTTCACTAGCACAGATACGCAGTATTTT. Encoded protein: CASSRGFTSTDTQYF.

This rearrangement joins TRBV28 to TRBJ1-1; tentatively, D is TRBD1 (6 bases). The V gene's germline CDR1 is MDHEN and CDR2 SYDVKM. The ends were cut back, 2 bases at V and 5 bases at J, with 12 bases in the middle. The CDR3 spans 14 residues. The CDR3 DNA sequence: TGTGCCAGCAGTTTAGGGCAGGGGTTAACTGAAGCTTTCTTT. Residues: CASSLGQGLTEAFF.

The chain carries TRBV19 and TRBJ2-6; D call uncertain. Germline CDR1 is LNHDA and CDR2 is SQIVND (reference sequence). The CDR3 consists of 14 residues. Trimming left V 5 bases short and J 0 bases short, with 5 bases between. The CDR3 DNA sequence: TGTGCCAGTAGTTTACTCTCTGGGGCCAACGTCCTGACTTTC. Its translation: CASSLLSGANVLTF.

The V gene is TRBV10-3, the J gene TRBJ1-5; D might be TRBD1 (6 bases). Germline V gene lookup returns CDR1 ENHRY and CDR2 SYGVKD. V lost 7 bases to trimming and J lost 1 base, with 8 bases between them. This CDR3 is 13 amino acids long. CDR3 in DNA: TGTGCCATCAAGGGGGGGAGCAATCAGCCCCAGCATTTT. Translated, it gives CAIKGGSNQPQHF.

This rearrangement joins TRBV19 to TRBJ1-2, with D perhaps matching TRBD1 (5 bases). Looked up from germline, CDR1 is LNHDA and CDR2 is SQIVND (reference sequence). V was shortened by 3 bases and J by 2 bases, with 7 bases between the two germline ends. This CDR3 is 13 amino acids long. CDR3 sequence reads: CASSIDSNYGYTF. CDR3 coding DNA: TGTGCCAGTAGTATCGACAGCAACTATGGCTACACCTTC.

The chain carries TRBV27 and TRBJ2-7; D remains unclear. CDR3 size: 16 residues. The V gene's germline CDR1 is MNHEY and CDR2 SMNVEV (reference sequence). Trimming left V 5 bases short and J 1 base short, with 18 bases between. As DNA, the CDR3 is TGTGCCAGCAGTCCCCGAACGCGGATCGTGTCCTACGAGCAGTACTTC. Residues: CASSPRTRIVSYEQYF.

This clone was observed a few times. The genes are TRBV12-5 and TRBJ1-3; D is uncertain. CDR3 length equals 12 residues. Germline loops: CDR1 LGHNT, CDR2 FRNRAP. The ends were cut back, 4 bases at V and 6 bases at J, with 7 bases in the middle. The CDR3 coding sequence is TGTGCTAGTGGTTCTCCCCCAAACACCATATATTTT. Encoded protein: CASGSPPNTIYF.

The chain recombines TRBV29-1 with TRBJ1-2; D unclear. The CDR3 has 12 residues. The germline CDR1 and CDR2 sequences are SQVTM and ANQGSEA. V dropped 5 bases and J dropped 7 bases, with 14 bases sitting between them. The CDR3 DNA sequence: TGCAGCGTTTTAATGGTAAATTCTGGCTACACCTTC. Protein product: CSVLMVNSGYTF. The full variable domain, with the rest looked up from reference TRBV29-1 and TRBJ1-2, is SAVISQKPSRDICQRGTSLTIQCQVDSQVTMMFWYRQQPGQSLTLIATANQGSEATYESGFVIDKFPISRPNLTFSTLTVSNMSPEDSSIYLCSVLMVNSGYTFGSGTRLTVV.

In DNA form, the CDR3 reads TGTGCCAGCAGTCGTAGCGGGGGCTACGAGCAGTACTTC. This gives the protein CASSRSGGYEQYF. The chain recombines TRBV27 with TRBJ2-7; 9 bases match TRBD2. The CDR3 covers 13 residues. With 5 bases clipped from V and 3 bases from J, the junction kept 2 bases outside the gene matches. Per the germline V gene, CDR1 is MNHEY and CDR2 is SMNVEV (reference sequence).

The V call is TRBV7-9, the J call TRBJ2-1, with TRBD1 identical over 8 bases. There are 14 residues in the CDR3. V gave up 7 bases and J gave up 1 base; unmatched junction bases: 3. Germline V gene data show CDR1 as SEHNR and CDR2 as FQNEAQ (reference sequence). CDR3 in amino acids: CASTQGASYNEQFF. The CDR3 region has the DNA TGTGCCAGCACTCAGGGGGCTTCCTACAATGAGCAGTTCTTC. Looking up the rest from reference TRBV7-9 and TRBJ2-1 gives the full variable domain: DTGVSQNPRHKITKRGQNVTFRCDPISEHNRLYWYRQTLGQGPEFLTYFQNEAQLEKSRLLSDRFSAERPKGSFSTLEIQRTEQGDSAMYLCASTQGASYNEQFFGPGTRLTVL.

The gene calls are TRBV25-1 and TRBJ1-2, with 9 bases that match TRBD1. Germline V gene data show CDR1 as MGHDK and CDR2 as SYGVNS. V lost 8 bases and J lost 5; bases outside the gene matches: 12. The CDR3 is 15 residues long. CDR3 DNA: TGTGCCAGCGGTCCTACAGGACAGGGGTTATATGGCTACACCTTC. It specifies CASGPTGQGLYGYTF.

The V and J genes are TRBV30 and TRBJ2-1; 11 bases are a match to TRBD2. The CDR3 length is 13 residues. The germline CDR1 and CDR2 sequences are GTSNPN and SVGIG (reference sequence). Trimming took 7 bases from V and 7 from J; bases not matched to a gene: 6. The CDR3 spells CAFVAGGSNEQFF. DNA of the CDR3: TGTGCCTTCGTAGCGGGGGGGAGTAATGAGCAGTTCTTC.

The chain employs TRBV7-2 and TRBJ2-2, with D possibly being TRBD1 (6 bases). V was shortened by 6 bases and J by 5 bases, with 10 bases between the two germline ends. This CDR3 spans 13 amino acids. Germline loops: CDR1 SGHTA, CDR2 FQGNSA. The CDR3 region is CASSFGQTGELFF. In nucleotides, the CDR3 is TGTGCCAGCAGTTTCGGACAGACCGGGGAGCTGTTTTTT.

This chain joins TRBV7-2 and TRBJ1-2, with unresolved D. Trimming removed 6 bases at V and 1 base at J, with 3 bases between. CDR3 length: 11 residues. Germline values: CDR1 SGHTA, CDR2 FQGNSA. CDR3 residues: CASSINYGYTF. In DNA, the CDR3 is TGTGCCAGCAGTATTAACTATGGCTACACCTTC.

This chain links TRBV30 with TRBJ1-2; 7 bases fit TRBD1. Germline lookup yields CDR1 GTSNPN and CDR2 SVGIG (reference sequence). V dropped 5 bases and J dropped 9; count of bases not matched to a gene: 6. The length of the CDR3 is 11 residues. CDR3 loop: CAWARTGSYTF. The CDR3 nucleotides read TGTGCCTGGGCAAGGACAGGCAGCTACACCTTC.

The genes are TRBV13 and TRBJ1-6, with 7 nucleotides matching TRBD1. CDR1 is PRHDT and CDR2 is FYEKMQ in the germline V gene (reference sequence). V was clipped by 1 base and J by 7 bases; unmatched bases: 4. This CDR3 spans 15 amino acids. CDR3 sequence: CASSLAVRGNSPLHF. The CDR3 region has the DNA TGTGCCAGCAGCTTAGCTGTCAGGGGGAATTCACCCCTCCACTTT. Variable domain in full (rest from reference TRBV13 and TRBJ1-6): AAGVIQSPRHLIKEKRETATLKCYPIPRHDTVYWYQQGPGQDPQFLISFYEKMQSDKGSIPDRFSAQQFSDYHSELNMSSLELGDSALYFCASSLAVRGNSPLHFGNGTRLTVT.

The chain has TRBV27 and TRBJ2-2; 10 bases align to TRBD1. J gave up 7 bases and V 6 bases, and 5 bases lay outside the gene matches. The germline CDR1 and CDR2 sequences are MNHEY and SMNVEV (reference sequence). This CDR3 contains 14 residues. CDR3 in DNA: TGTGCCAGCAGCCGGGACAGGGGTGGCGGGGAGCTGTTTTTT. Translating gives CASSRDRGGGELFF.